A selection of T cell receptor beta chains follows, all from one sample in a study of cytomegalovirus exposure and HLA in healthy donors. TCRdb's copy holds only in-frame clones and misses some; the assay was immunoSEQ multiplex PCR. This sample has around 150,000 clones, with more than 65% found just once. Sequencing used PBMCs. The source is a man under 40 in good health and CMV-seropositive. CDR3s include the opening cysteine and the closing phenylalanine or tryptophan. The D gene is left open where the match is weak. Clone sizes are given selectively: once, few, many, or a class where the clone is expanded.

>once|TRBV7-6|TRBD2|TRBJ2-1|16
CASSLGSGGARGVEFF
TGTGCCAGCAGCCTCGGTAGCGGGGGGGCCAGGGGGGTGGAGTTCTTC
>.|TRBV29-1|.|TRBJ2-5|14
CSVEWQAGKKTQYF
TGCAGCGTTGAATGGCAGGCAGGCAAAAAGACCCAGTACTTC
>.|TRBV7-2|.|TRBJ1-3|16
CASTPRYGYSGNTIYF
TGTGCCAGCACCCCTAGATATGGGTATTCTGGAAACACCATATATTTT
>.|TRBV6-5|TRBD2|TRBJ2-5|15
CASSYSPGGVETQYF
TGTGCCAGCAGTTATTCCCCGGGGGGGGTTGAGACCCAGTACTTC
>.|TRBV11-3|TRBD2|TRBJ2-3|14
CASSLGGSVDTQYF
TGTGCCAGCAGCTTAGGCGGGAGCGTAGATACGCAGTATTTT
>once|TRBV30|TRBD1|TRBJ2-5|15
CAWRGTVPHQETQYF
TGTGCCTGGAGAGGGACAGTACCACACCAAGAGACCCAGTACTTC
>.|TRBV4-2|TRBD2|TRBJ2-7|15
CASSSTRASGTEQYF
TGTGCCAGCAGCTCAACGCGCGCTAGCGGGACCGAGCAGTACTTC
>.|TRBV7-9|TRBD1|TRBJ2-3|15
CASSLITGVADTQYF
TGTGCCAGCAGCTTGATCACAGGGGTCGCAGATACGCAGTATTTT
>.|TRBV6-5|TRBD1|TRBJ2-5|13
CATSGQGRETQYF
TGTGCCACCTCGGGACAGGGGCGGGAGACCCAGTACTTC
>.|TRBV7-2|.|TRBJ2-7|15
CASSLGYRDYYEQYF
TGTGCCAGCAGCTTAGGCTACAGGGACTACTACGAGCAGTACTTC
>few|TRBV19|.|TRBJ2-7|13
CASSWGDSYEQYF
TGTGCCAGTAGTTGGGGGGATTCCTACGAGCAGTACTTC
>.|TRBV29-1|TRBD2|TRBJ2-7|14
CSVEIAGGPSEQYF
TGCAGCGTTGAGATAGCGGGAGGGCCAAGCGAGCAGTACTTC
>.|TRBV5-5|.|TRBJ1-3|14
CASSLTGTGNTIYF
TGTGCCAGCAGCTTGACAGGGACTGGAAACACCATATATTTT
>few|TRBV4-1|.|TRBJ1-3|16
CASSQGAGTGGNTIYF
TGCGCCAGCAGCCAAGGGGCGGGAACAGGTGGAAACACCATATATTTT
>.|TRBV7-9|.|TRBJ2-7|14
CASSPTGASYEQYF
TGTGCCAGCAGCCCCACGGGTGCCTCCTACGAGCAGTACTTC
>few|TRBV6-5|.|TRBJ1-1|13
CASSSYRNTEAFF
TGTGCCAGCAGTTCCTATCGGAACACTGAAGCTTTCTTT
>.|TRBV28|.|TRBJ1-2|17
CASNVVPGQTTNYGYTF
TGTGCCAGCAATGTCGTCCCTGGACAGACGACTAACTATGGCTACACCTTC
>many|TRBV19|TRBD2|TRBJ2-7|15
CASSPTALAGYEQYF
TGTGCCAGTAGTCCTACAGCCCTAGCGGGGTACGAGCAGTACTTC
>once|TRBV7-2|.|TRBJ1-2|13
CASSSPRGEGYTF
TGTGCCAGCAGCTCCCCCAGGGGAGAAGGCTACACCTTC
>.|TRBV5-8|TRBD1|TRBJ2-5|19
CASSLGVRDRAQSGETQYF
TGTGCCAGCAGCTTGGGGGTTAGGGACAGGGCCCAGTCTGGAGAGACCCAGTACTTC
>.|TRBV6-5|TRBD2|TRBJ2-5|16
CASSYSASGGVETQYF
TGTGCCAGCAGTTACTCGGCTAGCGGGGGAGTAGAGACCCAGTACTTC
>few|TRBV14|.|TRBJ2-7|11
CASSQGAKQYF
TGTGCCAGCAGCCAAGGGGCCAAGCAGTACTTC
>.|TRBV19|.|TRBJ2-7|14
CASRPRDSFYEQYF
TGTGCCAGTAGACCCCGAGACAGCTTTTACGAGCAGTACTTC
>.|TRBV30|.|TRBJ2-5|13
CAWSVQVWETQYF
TGTGCCTGGAGTGTACAGGTTTGGGAGACCCAGTACTTC
>.|TRBV19|TRBD2|TRBJ2-7|15
CASSSPGLTTYEQYF
TGTGCCAGTAGTTCCCCGGGACTAACTACCTACGAGCAGTACTTC
>.|TRBV19|TRBD1|TRBJ1-5|15
CASMGDSEGDRPQHF
TGTGCCAGTATGGGGGACAGTGAGGGGGATCGGCCCCAGCATTTT
>.|TRBV7-2|TRBD1|TRBJ2-5|14
CASSLGQGAKTQYF
TGTGCCAGCAGCTTAGGTCAGGGGGCCAAGACCCAGTACTTC
>.|TRBV5-5|.|TRBJ1-5|19
CASSFSSSRVGYSNQPQHF
TGTGCCAGCAGCTTTAGTTCGAGCAGGGTCGGATATAGCAATCAGCCCCAGCATTTT
>.|TRBV15|.|TRBJ2-7|14
CATKTGTDTYEQYF
TGTGCCACTAAGACCGGGACTGATACCTACGAGCAGTACTTC
>.|TRBV27|.|TRBJ2-4|15
CASGEGGVAKNIQYF
TGTGCCAGTGGGGAGGGGGGGGTAGCCAAAAACATTCAGTACTTC
>.|TRBV28|.|TRBJ1-2|13
CASSDTGYYGYTF
TGTGCCAGCAGTGATACAGGATACTATGGCTACACCTTC
>few|TRBV9|.|TRBJ1-1|15
CASSVYRAGNTEAFF
TGTGCCAGCAGCGTGTACAGAGCAGGGAACACTGAAGCTTTCTTT
>.|TRBV5-1|.|TRBJ2-3|14
CASSFNRRTDTQYF
TGCGCCAGCAGCTTTAACAGAAGGACAGATACGCAGTATTTT
>.|TRBV6-6|TRBD1|TRBJ1-2|13
CASSGTGLYGYTF
TGTGCCAGCAGTGGGACAGGTCTCTATGGCTACACCTTC
>.|TRBV7-9|.|TRBJ2-3|15
CASRIGSALTDTQYF
TGTGCCAGCAGAATTGGAAGCGCCCTCACAGATACGCAGTATTTT
>.|TRBV7-9|.|TRBJ2-3|15
CASSFFPPITDTQYF
TGTGCCAGCAGCTTCTTCCCACCTATCACAGATACGCAGTATTTT
>.|TRBV11-2|TRBD1|TRBJ1-5|16
CASSPGGQGPNQPQHF
TGTGCCAGCAGCCCCGGGGGACAGGGCCCTAATCAGCCCCAGCATTTT
>.|TRBV7-8|.|TRBJ2-7|15
CASSLDRGSRYEQYF
TGTGCCAGCAGCTTAGACAGAGGGAGTCGGTACGAGCAGTACTTC
>few|TRBV10-2|TRBD1|TRBJ2-3|13
CASSDYRGDTQYF
TGCGCCAGCAGTGATTACAGGGGGGATACGCAGTATTTT
>.|TRBV11-3|.|TRBJ2-1|16
CASSLDGPGEYNEQFF
TGTGCCAGCAGCTTAGATGGTCCGGGAGAATACAATGAGCAGTTCTTC
>.|TRBV2|.|TRBJ2-5|13
CASSEGEQETQYF
TGTGCCAGCAGTGAAGGAGAACAAGAGACCCAGTACTTC
>once|TRBV7-2|.|TRBJ1-3|13
CASSFLSGNTIYF
TGTGCCAGCAGCTTCCTCTCTGGAAACACCATATATTTT
>once|TRBV29-1|TRBD1|TRBJ1-1|11
CSVAGTAEAFF
TGCAGCGTCGCCGGGACAGCCGAAGCTTTCTTT
>.|TRBV11-3|TRBD1|TRBJ1-5|12
CASSPDSGQQHF
TGTGCCAGCAGCCCAGATTCGGGACAGCAGCATTTT
>.|TRBV28|TRBD2|TRBJ2-7|12
CASNAGGYEQYF
TGTGCCAGCAATGCGGGGGGGTACGAGCAGTACTTC
>.|TRBV6-6|.|TRBJ2-5|14
CASQLRTATDPQYF
TGTGCCAGTCAACTAAGGACTGCTACGGATCCGCAGTACTTC
>.|TRBV27|.|TRBJ2-3|15
CASSFGRFSTDTQYF
TGTGCCAGCAGTTTCGGCAGGTTCTCCACAGATACGCAGTATTTT
>.|TRBV6-6|.|TRBJ1-5|16
CASSYIVTASNQPQHF
TGTGCCAGCAGTTACATCGTTACAGCTAGCAATCAGCCCCAGCATTTT
>.|TRBV29-1|TRBD2|TRBJ2-7|14
CSVELAGGRNEQYF
TGCAGCGTTGAACTAGCGGGGGGGAGGAACGAGCAGTACTTC
>.|TRBV9|.|TRBJ1-6|12
CASSASDSPLHF
TGTGCCAGCAGCGCTAGCGATTCACCCCTCCACTTT
>.|TRBV14|.|TRBJ2-5|17
CASSQESALANQETQYF
TGTGCCAGCAGCCAAGAAAGCGCTTTGGCCAACCAAGAGACCCAGTACTTC
>.|TRBV7-8|TRBD1|TRBJ1-5|16
CASSLEVGQGNQPQHF
TGTGCCAGCAGCTTAGAAGTGGGACAGGGAAATCAGCCCCAGCATTTT